A selection of T cell receptor beta chains follows, all from one sample in a study of blood T cell repertoires in COVID-19. This table comes from immunoSEQ multiplex PCR, and its TCRdb copy is limited to in-frame clones, with some not included. In the table there are just over 95,000 clones, around nine tenths of which are singletons. Sequences were obtained from peripheral blood. These receptors all stem from a human donor in a cohort sampled during active COVID-19. Both conserved end residues are trimmed from each CDR3. The D gene is left open where the match is weak.

j_call | d_call | v_call | cdr3_aa
TRBJ2-3 | . | TRBV4-2 | ASSQEPVFGADTQY
TRBJ2-3 | . | TRBV7-3 | ASSFEGGAGDTQY
TRBJ2-1 | TRBD2 | TRBV7-2 | ASSLGGLESYNEQF
TRBJ2-1 | TRBD1 | TRBV5-4 | ASRPGQGILNEQF
TRBJ1-6 | . | TRBV24-1 | ATSESGNSPLH
TRBJ2-6 | . | TRBV5-1 | ASTGGGAGANVLT
TRBJ2-1 | TRBD2 | TRBV7-9 | ASSLAAGAVHEQF
TRBJ1-6 | . | TRBV12-5 | ASGLAGLVKNSPLH
TRBJ1-3 | . | TRBV19 | ASSIRIQGSSGNTIY
TRBJ2-1 | TRBD2 | TRBV30 | AWSVTGLASNEQF
TRBJ2-7 | . | TRBV5-6 | ASSPGLLTYEQY
TRBJ2-7 | TRBD2 | TRBV12-3/TRBV12-4 | ASSRTSGYEQY
TRBJ1-1 | . | TRBV11-2 | ASSFGTVRGAVNTEAF
TRBJ1-5 | . | TRBV19 | ASSVTGNGNQPQH
TRBJ2-2 | . | TRBV3-1/TRBV3-2 | ASTMFGELF
TRBJ2-7 | TRBD1 | TRBV28 | ASSPGQGPYEQY
TRBJ1-1 | TRBD1 | TRBV3-1/TRBV3-2 | ASSQDRQGSWTEAF
TRBJ2-5 | . | TRBV2 | ASRLDETQY
TRBJ1-2 | . | TRBV6-5 | ASSYGTVNNYGYT
TRBJ1-1 | . | TRBV19 | ASSIRGVSMNTEAF
TRBJ1-5 | TRBD1 | TRBV7-2 | ASSPPGGTGKDQPQH
TRBJ1-6 | TRBD1 | TRBV9 | ASSVGLGQGGAGPFSPLH
TRBJ2-3 | . | TRBV5-4 | ASSRGGDTDTQY
TRBJ2-7 | . | TRBV7-2 | ASSLGRTAYEQY
TRBJ1-1 | TRBD1 | TRBV3-1/TRBV3-2 | ASSRTGDTEAF
TRBJ2-2 | TRBD1 | TRBV7-3 | ASSLTDRGRPGELF
TRBJ2-7 | TRBD2 | TRBV4-3 | ASSKGVSGSYEQY
TRBJ2-1 | . | TRBV27 | ASSSAAPAGPYNEQF
TRBJ2-2 | TRBD2 | TRBV9 | ASSVPRAGGPSTGELF
TRBJ2-7 | TRBD1 | TRBV5-1 | ASTSGTGGNEQY
TRBJ2-7 | . | TRBV2 | ASSAFYEQY
TRBJ2-1 | TRBD2 | TRBV10-2 | ASSDLAGGRGEF
TRBJ2-7 | . | TRBV7-2 | ASSLVGDSSYEQY
TRBJ1-1 | . | TRBV7-9 | ASSPTGNTEAF
TRBJ1-2 | . | TRBV5-4 | ASSSSGVNYGYT
TRBJ1-1 | TRBD1 | TRBV6-2/TRBV6-3 | ASSYEGTGYTEAF
TRBJ1-2 | . | TRBV7-9 | ASSLGPGSNYGYT
TRBJ2-7 | TRBD2 | TRBV20-1 | SAWGGYEQY
TRBJ2-7 | TRBD1 | TRBV19 | ASSAGQGLGEQY
TRBJ2-1 | . | TRBV7-3 | ASSLGLSYNEQF
TRBJ2-3 | TRBD2 | TRBV5-1 | ASSLEGLAASTDTQY
TRBJ2-1 | TRBD1 | TRBV7-6 | ASSLFLRQGRDEQF
TRBJ1-2 | . | TRBV7-9 | ASSLASRESDYGYT
TRBJ2-3 | TRBD2 | TRBV10-3 | ATNSGSTDTQY
TRBJ2-1 | . | TRBV6-2/TRBV6-3 | ASSYFNGMDNEQF
TRBJ1-2 | . | TRBV6-6 | ASRPRWRTANYGYT
TRBJ2-1 | TRBD2 | TRBV10-1 | ASSTSGEPYNEQF